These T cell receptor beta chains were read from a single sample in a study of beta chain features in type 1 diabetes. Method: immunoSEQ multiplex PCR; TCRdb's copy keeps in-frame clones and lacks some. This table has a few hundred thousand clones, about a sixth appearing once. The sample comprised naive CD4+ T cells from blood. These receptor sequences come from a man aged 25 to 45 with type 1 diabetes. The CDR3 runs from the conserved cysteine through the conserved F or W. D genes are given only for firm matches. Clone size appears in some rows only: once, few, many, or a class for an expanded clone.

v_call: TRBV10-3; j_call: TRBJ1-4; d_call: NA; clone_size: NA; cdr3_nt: TGTGCCATCAGTGACCCGGGGTCGGGAGAAAAACTGTTTTTT; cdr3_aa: CAISDPGSGEKLFF
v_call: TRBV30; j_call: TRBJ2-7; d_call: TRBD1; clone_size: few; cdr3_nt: TGTGCCGGGAGTGTAGGACAGGGAAGGGTAGAGCAGTACTTC; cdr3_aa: CAGSVGQGRVEQYF
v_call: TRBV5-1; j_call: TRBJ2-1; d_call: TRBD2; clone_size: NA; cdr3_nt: TGCGCCAGCAGGCAAGGGACTAGCGGGAGTAGTGATGAGCAGTTCTTC; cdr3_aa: CASRQGTSGSSDEQFF
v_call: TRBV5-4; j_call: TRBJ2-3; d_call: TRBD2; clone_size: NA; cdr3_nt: TGTGCCAGCAGCCTCCTAGCGGGAACAAGCACAGATACGCAGTATTTT; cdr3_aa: CASSLLAGTSTDTQYF
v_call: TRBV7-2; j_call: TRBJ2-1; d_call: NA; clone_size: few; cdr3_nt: TGTGCCAGCAGCTTATCTGGCGGCAACAATGAGCAGTTCTTC; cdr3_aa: CASSLSGGNNEQFF
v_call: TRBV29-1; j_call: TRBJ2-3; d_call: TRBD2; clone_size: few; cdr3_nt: TGCAGCGTTGTCGGCGGGAGTACCCCAGATACGCAGTATTTT; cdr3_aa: CSVVGGSTPDTQYF
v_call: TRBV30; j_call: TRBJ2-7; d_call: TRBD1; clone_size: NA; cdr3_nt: TGTGCCTGGAGCTCGGGACAGGGGGCGAGTGAGCAGTACTTC; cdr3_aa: CAWSSGQGASEQYF
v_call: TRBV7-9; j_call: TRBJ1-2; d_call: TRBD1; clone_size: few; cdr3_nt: TGTGCCAGCAGCTTGTTGACAGGGGTCAACTATGGCTACACCTTC; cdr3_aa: CASSLLTGVNYGYTF
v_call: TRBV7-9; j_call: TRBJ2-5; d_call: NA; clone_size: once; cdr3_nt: TGTGCCAGCAGCTTAGATACACAAGAGACCCAGTACTTC; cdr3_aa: CASSLDTQETQYF
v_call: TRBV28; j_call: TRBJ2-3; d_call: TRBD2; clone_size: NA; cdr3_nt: TGTGCCAGCAGCCGAGCGGGAAGCACAGATACGCAGTATTTT; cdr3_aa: CASSRAGSTDTQYF
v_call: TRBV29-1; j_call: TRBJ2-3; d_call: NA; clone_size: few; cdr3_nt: TGCAGCGTTTTGGCTAGCTCAGCAGATACGCAGTATTTT; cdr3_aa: CSVLASSADTQYF
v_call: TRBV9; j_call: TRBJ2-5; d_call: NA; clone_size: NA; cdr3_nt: TGTGCCAGCAGCGTAGCCCAGGGACGGGAGACCCAGTACTTC; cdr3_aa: CASSVAQGRETQYF
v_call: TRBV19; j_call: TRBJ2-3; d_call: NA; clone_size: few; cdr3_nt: TGTGCCAGTAGTATTGGTGCCGCCAACAGCCAGTCAGATACGCAGTATTTT; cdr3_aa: CASSIGAANSQSDTQYF
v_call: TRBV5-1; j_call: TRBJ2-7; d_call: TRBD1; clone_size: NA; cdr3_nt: TGCGCCAGCAGCTCAAAGGGGGCCACTACCTACTACGAGCAGTACTTC; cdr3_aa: CASSSKGATTYYEQYF
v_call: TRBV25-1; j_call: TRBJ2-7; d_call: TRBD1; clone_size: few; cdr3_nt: TGTGCCAGCAGTGATCGACCGACAGGGGTCTACGAGCAGTACTTC; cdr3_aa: CASSDRPTGVYEQYF
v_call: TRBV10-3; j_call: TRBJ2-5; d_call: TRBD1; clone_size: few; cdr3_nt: TGTGCCATCAGGAAAGGGACAGAAGAGACCCAGTACTTC; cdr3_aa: CAIRKGTEETQYF
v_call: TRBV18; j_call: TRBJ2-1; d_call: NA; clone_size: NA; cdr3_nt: TGTGCCAGCTTTCTGGACAGGACTACTTACAATGAGCAGTTCTTC; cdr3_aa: CASFLDRTTYNEQFF
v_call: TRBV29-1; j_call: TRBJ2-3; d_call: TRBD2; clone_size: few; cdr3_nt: TGCAGCGTCGCGCCTTCTAGCGGCCCCACAGATACGCAGTATTTT; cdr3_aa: CSVAPSSGPTDTQYF
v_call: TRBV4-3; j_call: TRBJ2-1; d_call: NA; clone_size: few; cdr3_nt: TGCGCCAGCAGCCAAGAAGGGACAACGGGAAGCTCCTACAATGAGCAGTTCTTC; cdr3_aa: CASSQEGTTGSSYNEQFF
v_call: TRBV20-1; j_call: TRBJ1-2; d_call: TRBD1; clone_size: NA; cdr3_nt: TGCAGTGCTACGACAGGGGTTGGCTACACCTTC; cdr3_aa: CSATTGVGYTF
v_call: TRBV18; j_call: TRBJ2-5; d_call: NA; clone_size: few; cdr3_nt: TGTGCCAGCTCACCAGGGGGCAAGGAGACCCAGTACTTC; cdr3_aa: CASSPGGKETQYF
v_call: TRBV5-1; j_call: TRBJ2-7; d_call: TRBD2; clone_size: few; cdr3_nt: TGCGCCAGCAAGGGGAGGGCGGGAGTGGCAAACGAGCAGTACTTC; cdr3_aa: CASKGRAGVANEQYF
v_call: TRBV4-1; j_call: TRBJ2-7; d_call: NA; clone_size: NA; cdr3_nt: TGCGCCAGCAGCCAAAACCAGGGCGCCTTTTCCGAGCAGTACTTC; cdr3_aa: CASSQNQGAFSEQYF
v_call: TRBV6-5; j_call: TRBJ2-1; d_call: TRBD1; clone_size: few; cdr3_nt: TGTGCCAGCAGTCCCCGACAGGGTTCCCAAAATGAGCAGTTCTTC; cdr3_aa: CASSPRQGSQNEQFF
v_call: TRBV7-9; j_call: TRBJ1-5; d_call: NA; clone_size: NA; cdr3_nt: TGTGCCAGCAGCGCTGGGACGGGAAATCAGCCCCAGCATTTT; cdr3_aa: CASSAGTGNQPQHF
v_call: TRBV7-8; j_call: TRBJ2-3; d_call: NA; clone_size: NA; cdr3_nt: TGTGCCAGCAGCTTAAGTCCCGGCCCAGATACGCAGTATTTT; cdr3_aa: CASSLSPGPDTQYF
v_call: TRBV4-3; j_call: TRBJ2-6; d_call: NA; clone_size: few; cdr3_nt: TGCGCCAGCAGCCAAGAGTCTGCTAGCCGTTACTCTGGGGCCAACGTCCTGACTTTC; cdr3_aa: CASSQESASRYSGANVLTF
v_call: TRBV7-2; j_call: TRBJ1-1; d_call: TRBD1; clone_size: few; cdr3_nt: TGTGCCAGTACCGGGACAGCAAACACTGAAGCTTTCTTT; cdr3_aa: CASTGTANTEAFF
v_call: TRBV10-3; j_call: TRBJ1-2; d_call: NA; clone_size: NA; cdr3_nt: TGTGCCATCAGTGAGTCATCAAGGGGAATCTATGGCTACACCTTC; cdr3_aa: CAISESSRGIYGYTF
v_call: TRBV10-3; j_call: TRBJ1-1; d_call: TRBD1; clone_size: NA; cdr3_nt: TGTGCCATCAGTGAGATTGGACAGGGCACTGAAGCTTTCTTT; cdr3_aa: CAISEIGQGTEAFF
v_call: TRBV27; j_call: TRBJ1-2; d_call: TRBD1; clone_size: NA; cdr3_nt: TGTGCCAGCAGTATCCGGACAGGGAGCGGAGGCTACACCTTC; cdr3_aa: CASSIRTGSGGYTF
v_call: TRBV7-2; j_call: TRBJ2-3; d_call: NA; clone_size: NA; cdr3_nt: TGTGCCAGCCGACTCACAGATACGCAGTATTTT; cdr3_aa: CASRLTDTQYF
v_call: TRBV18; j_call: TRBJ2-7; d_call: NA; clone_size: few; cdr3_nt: TGTGCCAGCTCACCTGACAGTACCTCCTACGAGCAGTACTTC; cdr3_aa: CASSPDSTSYEQYF
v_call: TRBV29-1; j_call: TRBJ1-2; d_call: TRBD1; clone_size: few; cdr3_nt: TGCAGCGTCGGGACAGGGTTACATTTGGATGGCTACACCTTC; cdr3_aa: CSVGTGLHLDGYTF
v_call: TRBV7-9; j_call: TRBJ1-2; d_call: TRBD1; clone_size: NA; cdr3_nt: TGTGCCAGTACAGGGGAATACTATGGCTACACCTTC; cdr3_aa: CASTGEYYGYTF
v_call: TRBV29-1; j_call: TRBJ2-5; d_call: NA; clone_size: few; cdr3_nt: TGCAGCGCCAAAGACTCAAGGACACAAGAGACCCAGTACTTC; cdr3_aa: CSAKDSRTQETQYF
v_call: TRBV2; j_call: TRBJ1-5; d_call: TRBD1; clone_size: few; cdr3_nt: TGTGCCAGCAGTGGGGACAGGGGAAATAGCAATCAGCCCCAGCATTTT; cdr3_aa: CASSGDRGNSNQPQHF
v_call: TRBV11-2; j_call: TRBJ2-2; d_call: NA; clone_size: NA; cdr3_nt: TGTGCCAGCAGCCCCGTCCGGGAGCTGTTTTTT; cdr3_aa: CASSPVRELFF
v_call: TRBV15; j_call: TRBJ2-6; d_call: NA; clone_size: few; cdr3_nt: TGTGCCACCAGCCCAGGGCAGAACGTCCTGACTTTC; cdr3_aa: CATSPGQNVLTF
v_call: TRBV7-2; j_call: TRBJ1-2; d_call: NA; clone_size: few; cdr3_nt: TGTGCCAGCAGCTTAGCGGGATCAAGGGGATATGGCTACACCTTC; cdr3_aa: CASSLAGSRGYGYTF
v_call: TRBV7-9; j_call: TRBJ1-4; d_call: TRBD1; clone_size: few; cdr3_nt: TGTGCCAGCACCGACACAGGGGGCGCGAGTAATGAAAAACTGTTTTTT; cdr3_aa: CASTDTGGASNEKLFF
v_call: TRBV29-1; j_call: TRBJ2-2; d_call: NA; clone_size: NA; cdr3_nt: TGCGGCGCGAGGAGGCAATACGCGAACACCGGGGAGCTGTTTTTT; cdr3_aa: CGARRQYANTGELFF
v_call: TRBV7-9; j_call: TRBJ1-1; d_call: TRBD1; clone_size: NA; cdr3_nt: TGTGCCAGCAGCCCGCCGGGACAGGGCAGGACTGAAGCTTTCTTT; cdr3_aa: CASSPPGQGRTEAFF
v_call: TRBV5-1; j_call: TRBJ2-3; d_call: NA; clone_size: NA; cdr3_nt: TGCGCCAGCAGCCCGGAAGGGACAGATACGCAGTATTTT; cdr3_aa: CASSPEGTDTQYF
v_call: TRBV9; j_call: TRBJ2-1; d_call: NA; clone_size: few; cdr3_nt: TGTGCCAGCAGCCTCCGTACCGGTGGGCTCTCCTACAATGAGCAGTTCTTC; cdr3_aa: CASSLRTGGLSYNEQFF
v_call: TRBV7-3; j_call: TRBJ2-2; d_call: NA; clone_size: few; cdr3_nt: TGTGCAGTCAGGAGGGGGAACACCGGGGAGCTGTTTTTT; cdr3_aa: CAVRRGNTGELFF
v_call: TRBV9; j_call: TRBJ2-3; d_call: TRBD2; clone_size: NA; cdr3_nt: TGTGCCAGCAGCGTTGGACTAGCGGGGGGAGATCCGCAGTATTTT; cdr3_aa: CASSVGLAGGDPQYF
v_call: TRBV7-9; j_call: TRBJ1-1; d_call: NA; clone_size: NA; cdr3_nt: TGTGCCAGCAGCTTCGGGAACACTGAAGCTTTCTTT; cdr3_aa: CASSFGNTEAFF
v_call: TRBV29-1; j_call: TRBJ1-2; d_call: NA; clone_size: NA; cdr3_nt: TGCAGCGTGGAACAGGAAGGTGGCTACACCTTC; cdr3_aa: CSVEQEGGYTF
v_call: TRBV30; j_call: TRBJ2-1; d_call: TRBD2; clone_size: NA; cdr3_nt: TGTGCCTTCACCCTACTAGCGGGGAATGAGCAGTTCTTC; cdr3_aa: CAFTLLAGNEQFF
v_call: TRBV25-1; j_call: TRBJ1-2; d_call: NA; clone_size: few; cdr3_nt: TGTGCCAGCAGGGGACCGAGCTATGGCTACACCTTC; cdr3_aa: CASRGPSYGYTF
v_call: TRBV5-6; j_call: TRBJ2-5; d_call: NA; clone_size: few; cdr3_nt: TGTGCCAGCAGCCACAATGGGGTCCAAGAGACCCAGTACTTC; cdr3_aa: CASSHNGVQETQYF
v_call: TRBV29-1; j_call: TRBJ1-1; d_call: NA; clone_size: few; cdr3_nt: TGCAGCGATGGGCAGGGGCCGATGAACACTGAAGCTTTCTTT; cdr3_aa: CSDGQGPMNTEAFF
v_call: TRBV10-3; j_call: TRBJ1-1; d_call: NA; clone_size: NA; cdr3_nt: TGTGCCATCAATGGACTTGGCACTGAAGCTTTCTTT; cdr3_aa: CAINGLGTEAFF
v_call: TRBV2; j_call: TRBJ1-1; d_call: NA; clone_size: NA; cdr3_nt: TGTGCCAGCAGTGAAGTCGTACGGACGAACACTGAAGCTTTCTTT; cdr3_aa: CASSEVVRTNTEAFF